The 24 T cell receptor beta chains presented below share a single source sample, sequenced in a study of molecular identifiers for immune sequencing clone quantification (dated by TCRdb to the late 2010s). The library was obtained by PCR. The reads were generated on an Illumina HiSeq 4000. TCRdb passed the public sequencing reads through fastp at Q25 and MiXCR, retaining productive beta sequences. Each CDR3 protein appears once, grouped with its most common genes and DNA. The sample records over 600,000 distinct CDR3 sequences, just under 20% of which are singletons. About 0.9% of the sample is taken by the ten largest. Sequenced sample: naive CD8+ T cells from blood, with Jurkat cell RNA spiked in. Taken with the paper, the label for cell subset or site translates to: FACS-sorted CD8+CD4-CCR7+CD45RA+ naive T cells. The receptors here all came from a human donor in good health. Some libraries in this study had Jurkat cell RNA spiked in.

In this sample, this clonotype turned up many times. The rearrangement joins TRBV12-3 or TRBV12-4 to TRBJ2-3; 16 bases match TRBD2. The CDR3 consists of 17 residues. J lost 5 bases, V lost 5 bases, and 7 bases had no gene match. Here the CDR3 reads CASSPGLAGGPVDTQYF. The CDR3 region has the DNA TGTGCCAGCAGTCCGGGACTAGCGGGGGGGCCGGTAGATACGCAGTATTTT.

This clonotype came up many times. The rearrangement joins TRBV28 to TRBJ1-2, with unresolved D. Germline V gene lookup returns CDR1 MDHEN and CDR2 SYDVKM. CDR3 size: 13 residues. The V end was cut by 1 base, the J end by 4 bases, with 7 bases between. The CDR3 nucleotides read TGTGCCAGCAGTTTATCTGAGATCTATGGCTACACCTTC. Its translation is CASSLSEIYGYTF.

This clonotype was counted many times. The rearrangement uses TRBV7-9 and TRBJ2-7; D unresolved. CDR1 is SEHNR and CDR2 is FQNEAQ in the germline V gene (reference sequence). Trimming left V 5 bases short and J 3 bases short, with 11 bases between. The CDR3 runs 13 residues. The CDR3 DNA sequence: TGTGCCAGCAGCGGGCAGGACGGCTACGAGCAGTACTTC. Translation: CASSGQDGYEQYF. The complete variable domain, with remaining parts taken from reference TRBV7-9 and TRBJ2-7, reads DTGVSQNPRHKITKRGQNVTFRCDPISEHNRLYWYRQTLGQGPEFLTYFQNEAQLEKSRLLSDRFSAERPKGSFSTLEIQRTEQGDSAMYLCASSGQDGYEQYFGPGTRLTVT.

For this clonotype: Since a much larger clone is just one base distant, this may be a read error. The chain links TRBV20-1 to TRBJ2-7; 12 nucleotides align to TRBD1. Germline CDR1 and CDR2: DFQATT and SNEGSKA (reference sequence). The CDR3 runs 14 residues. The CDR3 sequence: CSAVGQGASYGQYF. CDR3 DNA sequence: TGCAGTGCCGTGGGACAGGGGGCTTCCTACGGGCAGTACTTC.

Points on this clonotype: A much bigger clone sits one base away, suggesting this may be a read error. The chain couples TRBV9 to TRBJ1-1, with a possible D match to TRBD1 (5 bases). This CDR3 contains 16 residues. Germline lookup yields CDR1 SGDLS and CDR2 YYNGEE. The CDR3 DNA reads TGTGCCGGCAGCCCCAGCTGGGGGTTGACGAACACTGAAGCTTTCTTT. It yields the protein CAGSPSWGLTNTEAFF.

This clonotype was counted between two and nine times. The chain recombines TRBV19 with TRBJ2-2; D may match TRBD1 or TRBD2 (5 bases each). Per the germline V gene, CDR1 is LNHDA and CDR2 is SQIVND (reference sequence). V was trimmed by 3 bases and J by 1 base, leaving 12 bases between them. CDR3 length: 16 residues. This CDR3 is CASSIGGRVNTGELFF. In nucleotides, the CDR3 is TGTGCCAGTAGTATTGGAGGCAGGGTGAACACCGGGGAGCTGTTTTTT. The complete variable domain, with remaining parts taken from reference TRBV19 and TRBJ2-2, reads DGGITQSPKYLFRKEGQNVTLSCEQNLNHDAMYWYRQDPGQGLRLIYYSQIVNDFQKGDIAEGYSVSREKKESFPLTVTSAQKNPTAFYLCASSIGGRVNTGELFFGEGSRLTVL.

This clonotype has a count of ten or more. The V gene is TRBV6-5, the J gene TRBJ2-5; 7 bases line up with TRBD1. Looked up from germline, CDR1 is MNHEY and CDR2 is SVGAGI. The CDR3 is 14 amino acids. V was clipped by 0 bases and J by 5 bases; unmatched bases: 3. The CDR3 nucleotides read TGTGCCAGCAGTTACTCGACAGGGATGGAGACCCAGTACTTC. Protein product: CASSYSTGMETQYF.

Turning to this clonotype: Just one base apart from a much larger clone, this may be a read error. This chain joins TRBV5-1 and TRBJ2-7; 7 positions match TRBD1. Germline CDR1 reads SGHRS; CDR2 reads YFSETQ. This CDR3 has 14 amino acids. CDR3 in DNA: TGCGCCAGCAGCTCAGGGGGTACATTCTACGAGCAGTGCTTC. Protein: CASSSGGTFYEQCF.

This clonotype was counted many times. The CDR3 protein is CASSAGGIDTQYF. CDR3 coding DNA: TGTGCCAGTAGCGCAGGGGGCATAGATACGCAGTATTTT. This rearrangement joins TRBV19 to TRBJ2-3; 8 bases map to TRBD1. The CDR3 totals 13 residues. Germline CDR1 is LNHDA and CDR2 is SQIVND (reference sequence). The J segment lost 5 bases and the V segment lost 6 bases, leaving 4 bases of the junction unmatched.

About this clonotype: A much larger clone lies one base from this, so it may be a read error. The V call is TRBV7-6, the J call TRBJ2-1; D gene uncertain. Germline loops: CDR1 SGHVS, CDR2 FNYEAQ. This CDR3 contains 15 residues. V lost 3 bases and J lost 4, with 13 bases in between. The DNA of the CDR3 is TGTGCCAGCAGCTTCCCACTCGCTCCATACAATGAGCAGTTCTTC. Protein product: CASSFPLAPYNEQFF. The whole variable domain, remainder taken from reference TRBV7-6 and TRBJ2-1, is GAGVSQSPRYKVTKRGQDVALRCDPISGHVSLYWYRQALGQGPEFLTYFNYEAQQDKSGLPNDRFSAERPEGSISTLTIQRTEQRDSAMYRCASSFPLAPYNEQFFGPGTRLTVL.

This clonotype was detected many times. CDR3 residues: CASSHSGSSNQPQHF. For the CDR3, the DNA is TGTGCCAGCAGCCATTCAGGATCTAGCAATCAGCCCCAGCATTTT. The chain links TRBV3-1 to TRBJ1-5; the D is unclear. Germline CDR1 LGHDT, CDR2 YNNKEL (reference sequence). Trimming removed 3 bases at V and 0 bases at J, with 9 bases between. The CDR3 runs to 15 residues. The entire variable domain, with the rest obtained from reference TRBV3-1 and TRBJ1-5, is as follows: DTAVSQTPKYLVTQMGNDKSIKCEQNLGHDTMYWYKQDSKKFLKIMFSYNNKELIINETVPNRFSPKSPDKAHLNLHINSLELGDSAVYFCASSHSGSSNQPQHFGDGTRLSIL.

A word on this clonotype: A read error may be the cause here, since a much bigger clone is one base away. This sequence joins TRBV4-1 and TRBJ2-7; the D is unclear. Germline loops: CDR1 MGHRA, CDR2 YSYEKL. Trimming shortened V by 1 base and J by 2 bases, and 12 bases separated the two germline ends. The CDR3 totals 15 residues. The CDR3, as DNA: TGCGCCAGCAGCCAAGTCCAGCGCGGTACCTACGAGCAGTACTTC. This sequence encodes CASSQVQRGTYEQYF.

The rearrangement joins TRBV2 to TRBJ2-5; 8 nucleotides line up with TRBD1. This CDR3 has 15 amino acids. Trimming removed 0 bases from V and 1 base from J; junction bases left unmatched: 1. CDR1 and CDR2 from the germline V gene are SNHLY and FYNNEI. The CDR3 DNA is TGTGCCAGCAGTGAAGCTGGGACAGGCCAAGAGACCCAGTACTTC. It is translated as CASSEAGTGQETQYF.

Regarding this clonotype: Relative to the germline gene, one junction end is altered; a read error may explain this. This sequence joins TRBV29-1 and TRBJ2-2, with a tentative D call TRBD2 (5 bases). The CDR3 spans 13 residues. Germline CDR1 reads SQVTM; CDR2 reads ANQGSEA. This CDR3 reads CGVEEGLTGELFF. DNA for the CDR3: TGCGGCGTTGAAGAGGGCCTTACCGGGGAGCTGTTTTTT.

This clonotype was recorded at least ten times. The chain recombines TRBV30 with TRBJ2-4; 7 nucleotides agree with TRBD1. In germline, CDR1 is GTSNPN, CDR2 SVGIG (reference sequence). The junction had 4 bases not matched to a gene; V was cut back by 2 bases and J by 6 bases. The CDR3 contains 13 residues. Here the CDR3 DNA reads TGTGCCTGGAGTATGGGACAGCTAAACATTCAGTACTTC. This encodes CAWSMGQLNIQYF.

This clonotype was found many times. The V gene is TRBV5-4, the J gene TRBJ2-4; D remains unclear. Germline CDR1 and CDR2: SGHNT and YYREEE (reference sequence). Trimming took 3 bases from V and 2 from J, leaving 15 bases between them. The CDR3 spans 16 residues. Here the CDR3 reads CASSSLVDAPKNIQYF. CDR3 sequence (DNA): TGTGCCAGCAGCTCCCTCGTGGACGCGCCCAAAAACATTCAGTACTTC.

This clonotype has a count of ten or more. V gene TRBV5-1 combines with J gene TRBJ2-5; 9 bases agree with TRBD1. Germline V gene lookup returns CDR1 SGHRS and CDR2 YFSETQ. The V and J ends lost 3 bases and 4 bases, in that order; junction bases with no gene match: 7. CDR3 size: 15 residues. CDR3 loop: CASSSTGGWGETQYF. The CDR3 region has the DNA TGCGCCAGCAGCTCCACAGGGGGCTGGGGAGAGACCCAGTACTTC. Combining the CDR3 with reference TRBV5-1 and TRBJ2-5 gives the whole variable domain KAGVTQTPRYLIKTRGQQVTLSCSPISGHRSVSWYQQTPGQGLQFLFEYFSETQRNKGNFPGRFSGRQFSNSRSEMNVSTLELGDSALYLCASSSTGGWGETQYFGPGTRLLVL.

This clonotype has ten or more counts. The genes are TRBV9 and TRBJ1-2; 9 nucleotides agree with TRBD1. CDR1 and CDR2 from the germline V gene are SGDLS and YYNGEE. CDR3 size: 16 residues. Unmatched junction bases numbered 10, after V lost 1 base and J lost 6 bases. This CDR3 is CASSVSRGQGSHGYTF. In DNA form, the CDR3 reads TGTGCCAGCAGCGTATCCAGAGGACAGGGGAGTCATGGCTACACCTTC.

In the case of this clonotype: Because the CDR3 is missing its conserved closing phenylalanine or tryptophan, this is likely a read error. CDR3 sequence: CASSLGQGAYEQYC. The DNA of the CDR3 is TGTGCCAGCAGTTTAGGGCAGGGGGCCTACGAGCAGTACTGC. The J gene is TRBJ2-7, the V gene TRBV28; TRBD1 matches 7 bases. The CDR3 runs to 14 residues. Germline CDR1 and CDR2: MDHEN and SYDVKM. V dropped 2 bases and J dropped 2; count of bases not matched to a gene: 3.

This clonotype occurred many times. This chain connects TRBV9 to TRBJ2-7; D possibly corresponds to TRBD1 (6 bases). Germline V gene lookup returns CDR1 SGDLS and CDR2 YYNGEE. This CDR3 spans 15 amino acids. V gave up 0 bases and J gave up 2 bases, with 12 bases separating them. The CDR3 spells CASSVGVTGAYEQYF. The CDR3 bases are TGTGCCAGCAGCGTAGGTGTGACAGGCGCCTACGAGCAGTACTTC.

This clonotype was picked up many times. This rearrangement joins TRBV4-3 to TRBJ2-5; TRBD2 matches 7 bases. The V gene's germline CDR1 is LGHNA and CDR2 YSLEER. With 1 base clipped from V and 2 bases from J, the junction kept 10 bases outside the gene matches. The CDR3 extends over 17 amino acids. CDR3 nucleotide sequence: TGCGCCAGCAGCCAAGGACCCGGGGACTACCCACAAGAGACCCAGTACTTC. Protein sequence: CASSQGPGDYPQETQYF.

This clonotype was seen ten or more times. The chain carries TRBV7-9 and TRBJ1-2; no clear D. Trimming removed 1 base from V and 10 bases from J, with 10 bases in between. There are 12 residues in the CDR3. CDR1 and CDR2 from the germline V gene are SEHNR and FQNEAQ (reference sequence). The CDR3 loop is CASSLGVAVYTF. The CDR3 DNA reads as TGTGCCAGCAGCTTAGGCGTTGCCGTCTACACCTTC.

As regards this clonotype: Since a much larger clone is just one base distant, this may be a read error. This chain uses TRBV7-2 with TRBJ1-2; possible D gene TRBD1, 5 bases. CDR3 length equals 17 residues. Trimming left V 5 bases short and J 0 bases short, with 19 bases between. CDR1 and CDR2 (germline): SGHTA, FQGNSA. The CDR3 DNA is TGTACCAGCAGCACCCCCCTGGGGGAAACAACTAACTATGGCTACACCTTC. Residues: CTSSTPLGETTNYGYTF.

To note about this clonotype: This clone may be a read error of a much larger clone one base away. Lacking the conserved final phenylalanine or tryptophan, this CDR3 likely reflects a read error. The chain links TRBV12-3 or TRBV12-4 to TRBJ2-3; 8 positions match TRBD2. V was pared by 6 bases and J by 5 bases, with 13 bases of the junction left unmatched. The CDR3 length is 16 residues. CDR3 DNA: TGTGCCAGCAGCCCCCCCCCGAAGCGGGGGAAAGATACGCAGTATCTT. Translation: CASSPPPKRGKDTQYL.